The T cell receptor beta chain described here comes from a study of T-cell memory formation after mild COVID-19. Overall study findings and caveats: A balance of CD4 and CD8 characterized clones contracting day 15 to 85, whereas later expanders leaned CD4+. Some responding clones appeared in pre-infection memory, suggesting cross-reactive memory joined. Clones which contracted sat mainly in CM and EM if CD4+, and in EMRA if CD8+.

On this clonotype: Its antigen remains unidentified.

Barcoded TCR alpha and TCR beta cDNA libraries with UMIs came from 5'RACE using constant-segment primers. MiXCR, run by TCRdb on the 5' RACE reads, gives a single entry per CDR3 protein. The sample shows roughly 110,000 distinct CDR3 sequences, approximately 17% of them seen only once. The clonotype was recovered from an adult woman who had mild COVID-19 (a few samples of this study predate the infection). Cell type and time point are not known. The sample consisted of PBMCs or a T cell subset sorted from them (not recorded which).

CDR3 amino acids: CASTAGPLMNTEAFF. CDR3 in DNA: TGTGCCAGCACCGCAGGGCCTCTTATGAACACTGAAGCTTTCTTT. The chain carries TRBV7-2 and TRBJ1-1; possibly TRBD1 for D (5 bases). Germline V gene data show CDR1 as SGHTA and CDR2 as FQGNSA. The CDR3 has 15 amino acids. V gave up 7 bases and J gave up 0 bases, with 15 bases separating them.